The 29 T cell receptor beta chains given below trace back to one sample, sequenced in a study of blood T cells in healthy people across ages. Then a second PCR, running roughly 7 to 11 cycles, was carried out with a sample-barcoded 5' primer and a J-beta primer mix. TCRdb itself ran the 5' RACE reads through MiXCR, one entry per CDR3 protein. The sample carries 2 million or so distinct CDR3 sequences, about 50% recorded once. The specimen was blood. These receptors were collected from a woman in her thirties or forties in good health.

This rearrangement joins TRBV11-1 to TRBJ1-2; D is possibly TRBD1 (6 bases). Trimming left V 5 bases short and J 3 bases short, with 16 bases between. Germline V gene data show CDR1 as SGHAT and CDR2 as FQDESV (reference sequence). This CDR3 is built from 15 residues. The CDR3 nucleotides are TGTGCCAGCAGCCAAACTTCCCGGGGGCACTATGGCTACACCTTC. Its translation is CASSQTSRGHYGYTF. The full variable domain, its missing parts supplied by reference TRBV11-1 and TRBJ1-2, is EAEVAQSPRYKITEKSQAVAFWCDPISGHATLYWYRQILGQGPELLVQFQDESVVDDSQLPKDRFSAERLKGVDSTLKIQPAELGDSAMYLCASSQTSRGHYGYTFGSGTRLTVV.

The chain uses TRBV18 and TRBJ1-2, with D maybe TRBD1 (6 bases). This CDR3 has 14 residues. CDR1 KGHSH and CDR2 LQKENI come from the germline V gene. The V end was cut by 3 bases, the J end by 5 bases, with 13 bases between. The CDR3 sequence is CASSPGLQGYGYTF. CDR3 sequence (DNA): TGTGCCAGCTCACCCGGTCTACAGGGATATGGCTACACCTTC.

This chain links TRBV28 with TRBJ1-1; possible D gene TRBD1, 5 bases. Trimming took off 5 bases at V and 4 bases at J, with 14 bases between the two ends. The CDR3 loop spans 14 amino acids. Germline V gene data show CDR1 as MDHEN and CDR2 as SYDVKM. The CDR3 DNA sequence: TGTGCCAGCAGTCCTCGGGGGTCAGGCACTGAAGCTTTCTTT. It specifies CASSPRGSGTEAFF.

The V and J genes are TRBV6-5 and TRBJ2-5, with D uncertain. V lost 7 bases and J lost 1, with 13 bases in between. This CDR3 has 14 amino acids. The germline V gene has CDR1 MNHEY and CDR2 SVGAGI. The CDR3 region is CASKRQALQETQYF. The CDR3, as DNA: TGTGCCAGCAAGCGACAAGCCCTCCAAGAGACCCAGTACTTC.

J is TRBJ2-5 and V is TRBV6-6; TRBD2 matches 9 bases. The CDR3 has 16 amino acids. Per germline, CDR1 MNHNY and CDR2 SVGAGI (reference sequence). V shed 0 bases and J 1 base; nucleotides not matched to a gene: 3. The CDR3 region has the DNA TGTGCCAGCAGTTACTCTAGCGGGGGCTTCCAAGAGACCCAGTACTTC. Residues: CASSYSSGGFQETQYF.

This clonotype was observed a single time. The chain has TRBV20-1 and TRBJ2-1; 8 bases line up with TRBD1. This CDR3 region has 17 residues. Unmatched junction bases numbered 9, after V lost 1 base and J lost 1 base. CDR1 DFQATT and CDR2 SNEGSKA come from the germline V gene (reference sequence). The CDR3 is CSARGGQVPPSYNEQFF. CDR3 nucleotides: TGCAGTGCTAGAGGGGGACAGGTACCGCCTTCCTACAATGAGCAGTTCTTC.

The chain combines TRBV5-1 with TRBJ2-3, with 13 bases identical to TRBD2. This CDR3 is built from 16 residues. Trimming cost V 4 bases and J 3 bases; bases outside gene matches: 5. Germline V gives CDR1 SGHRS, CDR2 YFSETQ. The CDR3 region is CASSAGGLAGTDTQYF. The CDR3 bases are TGCGCCAGCAGCGCAGGGGGACTAGCGGGGACAGATACGCAGTATTTT. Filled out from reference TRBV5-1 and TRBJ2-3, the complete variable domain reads KAGVTQTPRYLIKTRGQQVTLSCSPISGHRSVSWYQQTPGQGLQFLFEYFSETQRNKGNFPGRFSGRQFSNSRSEMNVSTLELGDSALYLCASSAGGLAGTDTQYFGPGTRLTVL.

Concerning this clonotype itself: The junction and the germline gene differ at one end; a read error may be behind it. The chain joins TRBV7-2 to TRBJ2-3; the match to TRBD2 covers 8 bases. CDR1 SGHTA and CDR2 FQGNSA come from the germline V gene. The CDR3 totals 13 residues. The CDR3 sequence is CASLAGGAETQYF. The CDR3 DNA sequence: TGTGCCAGCTTGGCGGGGGGCGCAGAGACGCAGTATTTT.

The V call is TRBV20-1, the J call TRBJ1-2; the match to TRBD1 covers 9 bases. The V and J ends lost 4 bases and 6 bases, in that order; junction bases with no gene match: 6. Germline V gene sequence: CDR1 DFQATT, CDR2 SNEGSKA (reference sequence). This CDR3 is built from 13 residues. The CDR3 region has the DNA TGCAGTGCTACCGACAGGGGGGACCATGGCTACACCTTC. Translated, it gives CSATDRGDHGYTF.

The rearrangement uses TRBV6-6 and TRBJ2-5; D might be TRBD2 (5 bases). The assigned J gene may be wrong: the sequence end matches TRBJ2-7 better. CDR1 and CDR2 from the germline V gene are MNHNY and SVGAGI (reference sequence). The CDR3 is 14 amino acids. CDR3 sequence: CASRGPGGGYEQYF. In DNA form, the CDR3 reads TGTGCCAGCAGAGGACCCGGAGGTGGCTACGAGCAGTACTTC.

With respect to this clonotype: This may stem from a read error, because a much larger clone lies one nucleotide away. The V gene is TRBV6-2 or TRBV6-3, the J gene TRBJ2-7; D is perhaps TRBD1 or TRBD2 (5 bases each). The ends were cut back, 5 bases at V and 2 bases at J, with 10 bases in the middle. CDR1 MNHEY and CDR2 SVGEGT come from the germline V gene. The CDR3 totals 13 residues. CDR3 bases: TGTGCCAGCAGTGCCGGGACCACCTACGAGCAGTACTTC. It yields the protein CASSAGTTYEQYF.

The CDR3, as DNA: TGTGCCACCAGTGATTTTAAAATTGGGGTCGAGACCCAGTACTTC. This translates into CATSDFKIGVETQYF. This chain links TRBV24-1 with TRBJ2-5; D call uncertain. V lost 1 base and J 5 bases, leaving 13 bases between the germline ends. The CDR3 has 15 amino acids. CDR1 and CDR2 from the germline V gene are KGHDR and SFDVKD.

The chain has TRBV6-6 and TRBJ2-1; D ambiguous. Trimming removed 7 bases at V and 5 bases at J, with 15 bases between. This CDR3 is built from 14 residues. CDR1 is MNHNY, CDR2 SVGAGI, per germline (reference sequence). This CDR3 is CASTQRGGNNEQFF. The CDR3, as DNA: TGTGCCAGCACCCAGAGAGGCGGAAACAATGAGCAGTTCTTC.

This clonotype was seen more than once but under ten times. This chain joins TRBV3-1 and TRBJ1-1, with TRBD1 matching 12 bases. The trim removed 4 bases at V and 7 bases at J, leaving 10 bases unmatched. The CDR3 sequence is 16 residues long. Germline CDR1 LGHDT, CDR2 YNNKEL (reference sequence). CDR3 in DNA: TGTGCCAGCAGCCCGATGGGACAGGGGGCAACGGGTGAAGCTTTCTTT. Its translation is CASSPMGQGATGEAFF.

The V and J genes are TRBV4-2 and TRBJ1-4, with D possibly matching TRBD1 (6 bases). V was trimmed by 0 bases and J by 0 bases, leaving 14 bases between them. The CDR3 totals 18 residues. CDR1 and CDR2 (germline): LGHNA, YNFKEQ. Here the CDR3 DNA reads TGTGCCAGCAGCCAAGATGGGAGGACAGCAACAACTAATGAAAAACTGTTTTTT. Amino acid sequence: CASSQDGRTATTNEKLFF.

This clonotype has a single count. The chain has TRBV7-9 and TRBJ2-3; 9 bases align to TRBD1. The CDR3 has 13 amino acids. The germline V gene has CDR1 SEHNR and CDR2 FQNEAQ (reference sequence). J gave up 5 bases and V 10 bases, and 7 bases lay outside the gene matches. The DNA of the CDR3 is TGTGCCACGCTCGGACAGGGGCAAGATACGCAGTATTTT. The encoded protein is CATLGQGQDTQYF. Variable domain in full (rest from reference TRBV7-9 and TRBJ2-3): DTGVSQNPRHKITKRGQNVTFRCDPISEHNRLYWYRQTLGQGPEFLTYFQNEAQLEKSRLLSDRFSAERPKGSFSTLEIQRTEQGDSAMYLCATLGQGQDTQYFGPGTRLTVL.

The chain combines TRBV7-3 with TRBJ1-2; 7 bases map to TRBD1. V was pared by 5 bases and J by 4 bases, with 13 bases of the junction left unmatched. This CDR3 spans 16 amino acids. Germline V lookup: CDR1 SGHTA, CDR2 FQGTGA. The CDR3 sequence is CASSPQGGASGYGYTF. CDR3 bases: TGTGCCAGCAGCCCCCAGGGGGGGGCATCTGGCTATGGCTACACCTTC.

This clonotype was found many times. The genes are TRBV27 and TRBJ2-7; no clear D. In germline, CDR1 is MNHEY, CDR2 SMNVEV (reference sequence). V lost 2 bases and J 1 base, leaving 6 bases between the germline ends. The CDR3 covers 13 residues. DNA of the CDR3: TGTGCCAGCAGTTTACGAACTTCCTACGAGCAGTACTTC. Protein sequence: CASSLRTSYEQYF.

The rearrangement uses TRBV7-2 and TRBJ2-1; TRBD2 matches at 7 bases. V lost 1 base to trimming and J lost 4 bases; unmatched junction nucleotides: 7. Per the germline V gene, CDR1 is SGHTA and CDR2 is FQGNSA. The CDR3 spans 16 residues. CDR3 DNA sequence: TGTGCCAGCAGCTTAGACGATAGCGGGTCATACAATGAGCAGTTCTTC. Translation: CASSLDDSGSYNEQFF.

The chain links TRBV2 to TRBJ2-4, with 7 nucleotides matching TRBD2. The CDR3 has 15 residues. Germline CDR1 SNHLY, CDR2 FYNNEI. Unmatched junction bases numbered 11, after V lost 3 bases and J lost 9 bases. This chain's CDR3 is CASSDLRDYLPIQYF. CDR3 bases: TGTGCCAGCAGTGATTTGCGGGACTACTTACCCATTCAGTACTTC.

CDR3 protein: CASSQGVMGNQNYGYTF. The CDR3 DNA sequence: TGTGCCAGCAGCCAAGGCGTAATGGGAAACCAGAACTATGGCTACACCTTC. V is TRBV4-2 and J is TRBJ1-2; no clear D gene. The CDR3 length is 17 residues. Germline V CDR1 and CDR2: LGHNA, YNFKEQ. Trimming pared 1 base from V and 2 bases from J, leaving 17 bases between.

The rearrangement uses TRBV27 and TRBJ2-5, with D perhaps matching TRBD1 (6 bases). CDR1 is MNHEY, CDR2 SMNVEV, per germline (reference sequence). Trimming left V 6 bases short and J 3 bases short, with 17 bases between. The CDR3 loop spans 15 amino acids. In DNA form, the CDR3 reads TGTGCCAGCAGGCCCCAGGGGCTAGGCAAAGAGACCCAGTACTTC. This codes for CASRPQGLGKETQYF.

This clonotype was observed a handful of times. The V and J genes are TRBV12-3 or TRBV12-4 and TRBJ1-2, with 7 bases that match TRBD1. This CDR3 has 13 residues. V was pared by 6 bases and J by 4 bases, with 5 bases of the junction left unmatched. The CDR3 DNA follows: TGTGCCAGCAGAAGGGGACAGCTCTATGGCTACACCTTC. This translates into CASRRGQLYGYTF.

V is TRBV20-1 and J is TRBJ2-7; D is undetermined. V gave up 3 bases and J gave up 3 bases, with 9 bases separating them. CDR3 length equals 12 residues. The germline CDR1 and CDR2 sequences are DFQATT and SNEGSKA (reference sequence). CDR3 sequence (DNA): TGCAGTGCTAGGGAGCCGCTCTACGAGCAGTACTTC. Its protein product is CSAREPLYEQYF.

DNA of the CDR3: TGTGCCAGCAAAGGCGAGGGGTTATACGAGCAGTACTTC. Encoded protein: CASKGEGLYEQYF. The chain recombines TRBV27 with TRBJ2-7; D assignment may be TRBD1 or TRBD2 (5 bases each). Germline values: CDR1 MNHEY, CDR2 SMNVEV (reference sequence). The V gene lost 7 bases and the J gene lost 4 bases, with 14 bases spanning the gap. The CDR3 loop spans 13 amino acids.

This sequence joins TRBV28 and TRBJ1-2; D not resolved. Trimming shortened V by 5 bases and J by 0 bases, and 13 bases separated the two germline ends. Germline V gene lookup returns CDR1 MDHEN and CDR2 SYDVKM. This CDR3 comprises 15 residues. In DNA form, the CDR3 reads TGTGCCAGCAGTACCCCGACGTTGACTAACTATGGCTACACCTTC. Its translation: CASSTPTLTNYGYTF.

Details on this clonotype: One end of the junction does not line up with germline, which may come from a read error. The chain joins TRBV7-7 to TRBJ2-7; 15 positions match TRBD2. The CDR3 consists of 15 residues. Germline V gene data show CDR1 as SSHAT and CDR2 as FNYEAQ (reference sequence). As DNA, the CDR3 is TGTGCTAGCAGCCCCGGACTAGCGGGGGGGAGCCCCCAGTACTTC. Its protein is CASSPGLAGGSPQYF.

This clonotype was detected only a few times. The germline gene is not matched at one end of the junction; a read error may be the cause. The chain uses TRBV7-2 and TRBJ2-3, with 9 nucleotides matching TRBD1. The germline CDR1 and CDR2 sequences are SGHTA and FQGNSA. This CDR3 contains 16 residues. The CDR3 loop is CASSLATGGIADTQYF. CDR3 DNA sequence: TGTGCCAGCAGCCTAGCCACAGGGGGCATCGCAGATACGCAGTATTTT.

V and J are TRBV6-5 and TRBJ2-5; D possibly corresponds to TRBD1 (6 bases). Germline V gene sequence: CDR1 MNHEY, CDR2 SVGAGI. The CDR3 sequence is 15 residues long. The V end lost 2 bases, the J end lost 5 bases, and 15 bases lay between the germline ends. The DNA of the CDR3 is TGTGCCAGCAGTTACGGTGCAGGGGTCGCGGAGACCCAGTACTTC. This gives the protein CASSYGAGVAETQYF.